The table lists the clone carrying this T cell receptor beta chain with a few counts. This sample is drawn from a study of blood T cell repertoires in COVID-19. Study information: Acute and convalescent COVID-19 specimens originated in the United States, Italy and Spain. PBMCs, B-cell-depleted T cells, or T cells provided the cDNA or gDNA that made up the material.

How the authors handled the data: Reference gene primer amplification yielded estimated nucleated cell counts. Profiled with immunoSEQ multiplex PCR; TCRdb holds only in-frame clones, not every one. V and J calls and clone size are as listed in that table; D and trimming were resolved from the DNA. Of approximately 200,000 clones listed, approximately 82% are singletons. This CDR3 spans 16 amino acids. Germline loops: CDR1 SGDLS, CDR2 YYNGEE. V gave up 3 bases and J gave up 6 bases, with 18 bases separating them. The receptor was isolated from a human donor with acute or convalescent COVID-19. The donor label of this sample is uncertain. The sequenced sample was peripheral blood. V and J are TRBV9 and TRBJ2-2; D perhaps matches TRBD2 (7 bases). The CDR3, as DNA: TGTGCCAGCAGCGCCCCGACCCGGGGGGCATCCGGGGAGCTGTTTTTT. It yields the protein CASSAPTRGASGELFF.